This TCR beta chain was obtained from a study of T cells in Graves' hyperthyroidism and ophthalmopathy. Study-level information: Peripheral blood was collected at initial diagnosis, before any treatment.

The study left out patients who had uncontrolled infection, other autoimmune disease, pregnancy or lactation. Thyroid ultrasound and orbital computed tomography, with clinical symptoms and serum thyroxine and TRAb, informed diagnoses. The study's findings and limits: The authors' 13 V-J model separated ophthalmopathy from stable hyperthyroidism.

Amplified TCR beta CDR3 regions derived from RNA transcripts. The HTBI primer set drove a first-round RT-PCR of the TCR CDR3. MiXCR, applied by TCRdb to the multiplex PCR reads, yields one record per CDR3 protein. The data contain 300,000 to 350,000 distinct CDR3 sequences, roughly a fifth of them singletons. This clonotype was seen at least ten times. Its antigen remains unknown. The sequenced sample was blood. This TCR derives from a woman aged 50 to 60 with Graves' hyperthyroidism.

Here the CDR3 DNA reads TGTGCCAGCTCACCGTCAGAGGGAGCGAACACTGAAGCTTTCTTT. Its protein product is CASSPSEGANTEAFF. The rearrangement joins TRBV18 to TRBJ1-1, with D unclear. Trimming pared 3 bases from V and 1 base from J, leaving 12 bases between. There are 15 residues in the CDR3. Per germline, CDR1 KGHSH and CDR2 LQKENI.